This T cell receptor beta chain is from a study of blood T cell repertoires in COVID-19. The wider study: Sources were T cells, B-cell-depleted T cells, or PBMCs; the material itself was cDNA or gDNA.

In germline, CDR1 is LGHNA, CDR2 YSLEER. The CDR3 spans 15 residues. Trimming took off 0 bases at V and 3 bases at J, with 11 bases between the two ends. In the authors' workflow: Estimates of nucleated cell counts were drawn from the amplification of reference gene primers. Generated by immunoSEQ multiplex PCR, the TCRdb table keeps only in-frame clones and is missing some. D and trimming come from the DNA, and the V and J calls and clone size come from that table. The sample shows about 190,000 clones, less than 85% of them seen only once. The receptor's source is a woman in her fifties or sixties with acute or convalescent COVID-19. Sequenced sample: peripheral blood. This sequence joins TRBV4-3 and TRBJ1-1, with D possibly TRBD1 on 5 matching bases. The DNA of the CDR3 is TGCGCCAGCAGCCAAGATGGGGGAGGGTACACTGAAGCTTTCTTT. Its protein is CASSQDGGGYTEAFF.